Presented here are 14 T cell receptor beta chains from one specimen sequenced in a study of control samples from healthy donors and cancer patients (TCRdb year 2020). The library relied on the immunoSEQ multiplex PCR assay. TCRdb retrieved this table from immuneACCESS and kept in-frame rearrangements only. Not all clones are present; in checked studies, unresolved V genes account for under half, and no reason is known for the remainder. The sample table records 120,000 or so clones; less than 95% of these occur just once. The ten largest clonotypes hold 3.6% of the sample. Sequencing input: blood. All receptors come from a man aged 30 to 39 in good health.

V and J are TRBV3-1 (or the pseudogene TRBV3-2) and TRBJ2-5; 11 bases are shared with TRBD2. The V gene's germline CDR1 is LGHDT and CDR2 YNNKEL (reference sequence). Losses at the gene ends were 1 base for V and 7 bases for J; bases not matched to a gene: 14. The length of the CDR3 is 18 residues. The CDR3 reads CASSQGRLAGGPLGTQYF. The CDR3 DNA reads as TGTGCCAGCAGCCAAGGGCGGCTAGCGGGGGGACCCTTGGGGACCCAGTACTTC.

V usage is TRBV6-6 and J usage is TRBJ1-3; no clear D gene. Germline V gene sequence: CDR1 MNHNY, CDR2 SVGAGI (reference sequence). V was shortened by 4 bases and J by 0 bases, with 7 bases between the two germline ends. The CDR3 has 14 amino acids. CDR3 residues: CASSLMGSGNTIYF. CDR3 sequence (DNA): TGTGCCAGCAGTTTGATGGGCTCTGGAAACACCATATATTTT.

The chain uses TRBV19 and TRBJ2-7; TRBD2 matches 8 bases. The CDR3 covers 14 residues. Germline trimming cut 3 bases from V and 7 bases from J; bases unmatched to any gene: 8. From germline, CDR1 is LNHDA and CDR2 SQIVND (reference sequence). CDR3 in amino acids: CASSIGLAGREQYF. CDR3 nucleotide sequence: TGTGCCAGTAGTATCGGGCTAGCGGGTAGAGAGCAGTACTTC.

The J gene is TRBJ2-7, the V gene TRBV10-3; tentatively, D is TRBD1 (5 bases). V was cut by 3 bases and J by 5 bases, with 20 bases left in between. CDR3 length equals 16 residues. Per germline, CDR1 ENHRY and CDR2 SYGVKD. DNA for the CDR3: TGTGCCATCAGTGACCCCAGCCTCCAGGGTTGGGACGAGCAGTACTTC. Protein product: CAISDPSLQGWDEQYF.

The chain carries TRBV13 and TRBJ1-2; 7 nucleotides align to TRBD1. The J segment lost 5 bases and the V segment lost 5 bases, leaving 11 bases of the junction unmatched. Germline V gene sequence: CDR1 PRHDT, CDR2 FYEKMQ (reference sequence). The CDR3 spans 15 residues. CDR3 in DNA: TGTGCCAGCAGCGCGGGACAGATCTCGGGATATGGCTACACCTTC. Translating gives CASSAGQISGYGYTF.

J is TRBJ1-6 and V is TRBV30, with a tentative D call TRBD1 (6 bases). CDR3 length: 11 amino acids. Germline CDR1 and CDR2: GTSNPN and SVGIG (reference sequence). V lost 5 bases and J lost 16, with 15 bases in between. The DNA of the CDR3 is TGTGCCTGGTCCCCTGGGGGCTCACTCCACTTT. Translated: CAWSPGGSLHF.

The DNA of the CDR3 is TGCGCCAGCAGTTGGGGGACAGTTAATAATTCACCCCTCCACTTT. This sequence encodes CASSWGTVNNSPLHF. This chain links TRBV10-2 with TRBJ1-6; TRBD1 matches 7 bases. V shed 5 bases and J 5 bases; nucleotides not matched to a gene: 6. The CDR3 runs to 15 residues. Germline lookup yields CDR1 WSHSY and CDR2 SAAADI.

The chain links TRBV5-5 to TRBJ2-1; the D is unclear. The CDR3 loop spans 12 amino acids. The germline V gene has CDR1 SGHKS and CDR2 YYEKEE (reference sequence). Trimming stripped 3 bases from V and 6 bases from J, with 7 bases between. The CDR3 sequence: CASSWPFNEQFF. The CDR3 coding sequence is TGTGCCAGCAGCTGGCCATTCAATGAGCAGTTCTTC.

This clone has just one count. V is TRBV6-5 and J is TRBJ2-2; no firm D call. In germline, CDR1 is MNHEY, CDR2 SVGAGI. Trimming stripped 6 bases from V and 7 bases from J, with 12 bases between. This CDR3 has 13 amino acids. The CDR3 nucleotides read TGTGCCAGCAGAAAATCGGGTAACGGGGAGCTGTTTTTT. Its protein product is CASRKSGNGELFF.

This clone showed up just once. This sequence joins TRBV19 and TRBJ1-6; D is unclear. CDR1 and CDR2 from the germline V gene are LNHDA and SQIVND (reference sequence). Trimming removed 3 bases from V and 9 bases from J, with 15 bases in between. This CDR3 region has 15 residues. CDR3 in DNA: TGTGCCAGTAGTATGGGTAGCCCGAAAGGTTCACCCCTCCACTTT. It translates to CASSMGSPKGSPLHF.

The chain joins TRBV10-1 to TRBJ2-1, with D unclear. Germline CDR1 is WNHNN and CDR2 is SYGVQD (reference sequence). The CDR3 is 17 amino acids. V was cut by 8 bases and J by 0 bases, with 20 bases left in between. CDR3 nucleotides: TGCGCCAGCGCTCCTCTCGGAAGCTTTAGCTCCTACAATGAGCAGTTCTTC. It is translated as CASAPLGSFSSYNEQFF.

V is TRBV19 and J is TRBJ2-1, with 7 bases lining up with TRBD2. This CDR3 comprises 16 residues. Trimming took 6 bases from V and 0 from J; bases not matched to a gene: 8. Germline V gene sequence: CDR1 LNHDA, CDR2 SQIVND (reference sequence). CDR3 in DNA: TGTGCCAGTAGCGGGCCAACGGGGGGCTCCTACAATGAGCAGTTCTTC. This encodes CASSGPTGGSYNEQFF. Full variable domain (remainder filled in from reference TRBV19 and TRBJ2-1): DGGITQSPKYLFRKEGQNVTLSCEQNLNHDAMYWYRQDPGQGLRLIYYSQIVNDFQKGDIAEGYSVSREKKESFPLTVTSAQKNPTAFYLCASSGPTGGSYNEQFFGPGTRLTVL.

The chain recombines TRBV5-4 with TRBJ1-3; 12 bases are a match to TRBD1. The CDR3 has 18 residues. CDR1 is SGHNT, CDR2 YYREEE, per germline (reference sequence). After removal of 0 bases from V and 1 base from J, the junction contained 5 bases not matched to a gene. The CDR3 protein is CASSLDGTGGRSGNTIYF. In nucleotides, the CDR3 is TGTGCCAGCAGCTTGGACGGGACAGGGGGCAGGTCTGGAAACACCATATATTTT.

This chain's CDR3 is CASSFLVGQGESPLHF. The CDR3 DNA follows: TGTGCCAGCAGTTTTCTCGTGGGACAGGGCGAATCACCCCTCCACTTT. The chain links TRBV27 to TRBJ1-6; TRBD1 aligns across 9 bases. Looked up from germline, CDR1 is MNHEY and CDR2 is SMNVEV (reference sequence). This CDR3 has 16 amino acids. Trimming cost V 3 bases and J 10 bases; bases outside gene matches: 10.